This T cell receptor beta chain is drawn from a study of tumor-infiltrating lymphocytes in primary liver carcinoma. Co-extraction yielded RNA and DNA from around 20-30 mg of unsorted bulk tissue. The study sampled five separate regions from each tumor. The V gene's germline CDR1 is SQVTM and CDR2 ANQGSEA. V shed 6 bases and J shed 4 bases, with 22 bases lying between them. This CDR3 is built from 16 residues. The investigators made TCR beta cDNA from roughly 0.55 ug total RNA, using a constant-region primer. Nested multiplex PCR, run for three rounds with slightly modified ARM-PCR, yielded TCR beta libraries. In the first two PCR rounds, TRBV1-TRBV30 forward primers were paired with a C-beta reverse primer, and each round lasted approximately 10 cycles. Using its own MiXCR run on the multiplex PCR reads, TCRdb lists one record per CDR3 protein. This table holds more than 55,000 distinct CDR3 sequences, roughly 70% found once.

The sample taken for sequencing was liver tumor tissue from sampling region 2. The subset here: tumor region T2, inferior pole. The chain recombines TRBV29-1 with TRBJ1-5; D gene unclear. The sequence derives from a man between 35 and 55 years old with primary liver carcinoma and hepatitis B virus infection. The chain's CDR3 is CSVQARPAGGNQPQHF. The CDR3 nucleotides are TGCAGCGTCCAGGCACGGCCAGCCGGAGGGAATCAGCCCCAGCATTTT.